This record covers a single T cell receptor beta chain. Its antigen is as yet unknown. TCR beta cDNA was reverse-transcribed from about 500 ng of total RNA. The reaction used a constant-region primer and ProtoScript II reverse transcriptase. Slightly modified ARM-PCR, run as three nested multiplex PCR rounds, produced the TCR beta libraries. In the first two PCR rounds, TRBV1-TRBV30 forward primers were paired with a C-beta reverse primer, and each round lasted approximately 9 cycles. TCRdb processed the multiplex PCR reads anew with MiXCR; each CDR3 protein has one entry. Here the sample spans around 80,000 distinct CDR3 sequences, approximately 70% being singletons. Trimming stripped 8 bases from V and 11 bases from J, with 13 bases between. This CDR3 is built from 9 residues. Germline values: CDR1 SQVTM, CDR2 ANQGSEA. This specimen belongs to a study of tumor-infiltrating lymphocytes in primary liver carcinoma. In the study overall: The five patients, who were men and women, ranged in age from 30 to 69 years. Among the tumors, stages were T1-T3 N0M0 and sizes about 4 to 10 cm. Study conclusions and caveats: Tumor region pairs showed greater overlap than either tumor-adjacent or tumor-blood pairs did.

Co-extraction yielded RNA and DNA from roughly 20-30 mg of unsorted bulk tissue. The TCR sequence derives from a man aged 35 to 55 with primary liver carcinoma and hepatitis B virus infection. The chain employs TRBV29-1 and TRBJ2-7, with D possibly matching TRBD1 (5 bases). Source material: liver tumor tissue from sampling region 1. Subset of the sample: tumor region T1, superior pole. CDR3 sequence (DNA): TGCAGCCTCCAGGGCAGGAAGTACTTC. As protein: CSLQGRKYF.